This T cell receptor beta chain originates from a study of blood T cells in healthy people across ages (dated by TCRdb to between 2014 and 2016). Regarding the complete study: Template switching captured roughly one uniquely barcoded TCR beta cDNA molecule per two T cells in model experiments. To track age-related changes in TCR beta repertoire diversity, the study relied on deep sequencing normalized with unique cDNA molecular identifiers. Donors were grouped into four age groups: young (average 16 years), middle-aged (roughly 38), aged (over 55) and long-lived (approximately 75). To avoid experimental bias, donors of different ages were randomly spread across the sequencing lanes. The study analyzed two additional independent replicas of 1 million unique cDNA reads from the same blood draw for two donors, one aged 18 to 29 and one aged 80 or older. Summary of the overall study and its limitations: As age increased, observed TCR beta diversity per million T cells dropped in a roughly linear way, and a significant reduction was already evident by age 40. The percentage of naive T cells measured by flow cytometry correlated strongly with observed TCR beta diversity. Compared with the aged group, the long-lived group had more naive CD4+ T cells, fewer expanded clones and increased TCR diversity, suggesting age selection. Because donor CMV infection status was unknown, age-related changes in expanded clonotypes were potentially confounded. Since profiling was done on bulk unsorted PBMCs, naive and antigen-experienced compartments could not be conclusively compared. Estimates of total diversity based on one million sequenced T cells were considered lower bounds and underestimates.

The donors were around 39 Caucasian individuals from Russia, aged roughly 6 to 100 years, who were systemically healthy. Each donor gave approximately 10 milliliters of peripheral blood, collected into EDTA-treated Vacutainer tubes. Ficoll-Paque density-gradient centrifugation was used to isolate PBMCs, with at least 6 million obtained per sample. Trizol reagent was used to extract total RNA from PBMCs, with at least 5.5 micrograms per sample. Naive CD45RAhigh/CD27high T cell percentages were measured by flow cytometry on a PBMC aliquot from every donor. The library came from 5' RACE. The run used an Illumina HiSeq 2500. A second about 6 to 11 cycle PCR used a sample-barcoded 5' primer and a J-beta primer mix. Each TCR beta cDNA molecule received a unique molecular identifier from a template-switch 5' adaptor carrying 12 random nucleotides. Each sample yielded at least 3 million CDR3-containing paired-end reads. First-strand cDNA synthesis was performed from all RNA using the Mint cDNA synthesis kit, with priming by a TRBC-specific oligonucleotide. After uracil-DNA glycosylase treatment, a first 18-cycle PCR used universal primers M1SS and BC2_uni_R on all cDNA. Under the source paper's analysis protocol: For normalization, 1 million high-quality reads were randomly selected from each sample, with every read carrying a distinct molecular identifier. Instead of being binned into consensus sequences, reads that shared molecular identifiers were thrown out. MiTCR, with a Q25 quality threshold and the strictest error-elimination algorithm, was used for CDR3 identification, clonotype clustering and error correction. A nonparametric unseen species model with Euler transformation was used to estimate lower-bound total TCR beta diversity. TCRdb trimmed the raw reads at Q25, called clones with MiXCR and kept productive beta chains. Every CDR3 protein is listed once, alongside the most common genes and DNA of its rows. These V and J calls rely on TCRdb rather than the paper's analysis. The sample table contains about 570,000 distinct CDR3 sequences; only one count was recorded for 27% of them. Together, the top ten hold less than 20% of the sample.

To note about this clonotype: The antigen it recognizes is unknown. No per-base quality is available; no much larger clone lies one base away.

The CDR3, from cysteine to phenylalanine, totals 12 residues. Only CDR3 DNA is held: 36 bases, read in frame from base 1. Taken from the germline V gene (reference sequence), the CDR1 and CDR2 loops are SEHNR and FQNEAQ. Trimming costs V 4 bases and J 5 bases, and their ends lie 8 bases apart. The sequenced material came from blood. The sequence came from a woman between 65 and 79 years old in good health. This sequence uses TRBV7-9 and TRBJ1-2; too little of a D gene remains to name it. The CDR3 here reads CASSYAWYGYTF. The DNA is as follows: TGTGCCAGCAGCTATGCGTGGTATGGCTACACCTTC.